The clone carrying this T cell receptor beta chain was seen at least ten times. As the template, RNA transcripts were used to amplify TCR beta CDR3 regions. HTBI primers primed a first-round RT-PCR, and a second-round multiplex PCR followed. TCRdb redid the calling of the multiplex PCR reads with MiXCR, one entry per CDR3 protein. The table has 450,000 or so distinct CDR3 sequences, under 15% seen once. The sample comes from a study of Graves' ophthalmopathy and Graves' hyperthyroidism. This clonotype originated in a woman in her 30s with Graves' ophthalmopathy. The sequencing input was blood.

The CDR3 spells CASSLSLPGTNYGYTF. The CDR3 region has the DNA TGTGCCAGCAGTTTATCATTGCCTGGGACTAACTATGGCTACACCTTC. The gene calls are TRBV12-3 or TRBV12-4 and TRBJ1-2; D is unclear. V lost 2 bases and J 0 bases, leaving 13 bases between the germline ends. The CDR3 has 16 residues.